Each of the 23 T cell receptor beta chains below was sequenced from the same sample in a study of human T cells and chemical hapten exposure. TCRdb passed the RACE reads through MiXCR, listing each CDR3 protein once. The table has roughly 90,000 distinct CDR3 sequences, 9.5% to 13% seen once. As to time point: patch test 3, about 24 weeks after DPC sensitization. The treatment is: therapeutic diphenylcyclopropenone sensitization with weekly scalp DPC. This specimen was whole blood, taken in connection with sensitization to the hapten diphenylcyclopropenone (DPC). The receptors shown here come from a woman in her thirties with alopecia areata. Some clones in this sample may be carry-over from other donors' samples.

This clonotype occurred a few times. The chain uses TRBV20-1 and TRBJ1-5; D perhaps matches TRBD1 (6 bases). Germline CDR1 and CDR2: DFQATT and SNEGSKA (reference sequence). V was trimmed by 3 bases and J by 4 bases, leaving 19 bases between them. This CDR3 has 16 residues. The CDR3 sequence: CSARVFGGADNQPQHF. CDR3 in DNA: TGCAGTGCTAGGGTGTTCGGGGGGGCGGATAATCAGCCCCAGCATTTT.

This clonotype was counted between two and nine times. The chain carries TRBV7-2 and TRBJ2-6; a possible D gene is TRBD1 (5 bases). Germline V lookup: CDR1 SGHTA, CDR2 FQGNSA. This CDR3 comprises 17 residues. Trimming stripped 5 bases from V and 1 base from J, with 15 bases between. CDR3 sequence reads: CASSDRGKGSGANVLTF. CDR3 in DNA: TGTGCCAGCAGCGATAGGGGTAAAGGTTCTGGGGCCAACGTCCTGACTTTC.

This rearrangement joins TRBV7-9 to TRBJ1-4; a possible D gene is TRBD1 (5 bases). The V end was cut by 1 base, the J end by 4 bases, with 13 bases between. The CDR3 runs 16 residues. Germline V CDR1 and CDR2: SEHNR, FQNEAQ (reference sequence). In DNA form, the CDR3 reads TGTGCCAGCAGCTTAGGTGGCGGGGCTGGTAATGAAAAACTGTTTTTT. Protein sequence: CASSLGGGAGNEKLFF.

Only a few counts were recorded for this clonotype. This chain joins TRBV19 and TRBJ2-2, with D possibly being TRBD1 (6 bases). Trimming removed 6 bases at V and 7 bases at J, with 21 bases between. In germline, CDR1 is LNHDA, CDR2 SQIVND (reference sequence). This CDR3 region has 16 residues. The CDR3, as DNA: TGTGCCAGTAGACCCACCGGGACAACGGTGGGCGGGGAGCTGTTTTTT. As protein: CASRPTGTTVGGELFF.

This chain uses TRBV4-1 with TRBJ1-1, with TRBD1 identical over 7 bases. After removal of 0 bases from V and 1 base from J, the junction contained 14 bases not matched to a gene. Per germline, CDR1 MGHRA and CDR2 YSYEKL. This CDR3 is 19 amino acids long. Here the CDR3 reads CASSQDDSLMTGPNTEAFF. The DNA of the CDR3 is TGCGCCAGCAGCCAAGATGACTCCCTTATGACAGGGCCGAACACTGAAGCTTTCTTT.

V gene TRBV10-3 combines with J gene TRBJ2-5; D perhaps matches TRBD2 (5 bases). V was pared by 11 bases and J by 5 bases, with 15 bases between. Germline CDR1 ENHRY, CDR2 SYGVKD. The CDR3 has 12 amino acids. DNA for the CDR3: TGTGCCTCACGAGAAGGGAGCGAGACCCAGTACTTC. It yields the protein CASREGSETQYF.

The chain uses TRBV5-1 and TRBJ1-4; a weak D match, TRBD1 (6 bases). V was pared by 1 base and J by 8 bases, with 9 bases between. The CDR3 is 13 amino acids. Germline V gene lookup returns CDR1 SGHRS and CDR2 YFSETQ. The CDR3 DNA reads as TGCGCCAGCAGCTTGCCCGGACAGGAAAAACTGTTTTTT. Translating it yields CASSLPGQEKLFF.

This clonotype was seen many times. V gene TRBV5-4 combines with J gene TRBJ1-1; no clear D gene. V was shortened by 4 bases and J by 2 bases, with 18 bases between the two germline ends. The V gene's germline CDR1 is SGHNT and CDR2 YYREEE (reference sequence). The CDR3 sequence is 16 residues long. CDR3 nucleotide sequence: TGTGCCAGCAGCCCAACCGGGCCCGTAATAAACACTGAAGCTTTCTTT. Its protein product is CASSPTGPVINTEAFF.

The chain is built from TRBV7-9 and TRBJ2-1; no definite D call. Trimming stripped 11 bases from V and 7 bases from J, with 15 bases between. The germline CDR1 and CDR2 sequences are SEHNR and FQNEAQ (reference sequence). The CDR3 runs to 12 residues. CDR3 protein: CACNSGQNEQFF. DNA of the CDR3: TGTGCCTGCAATTCGGGTCAAAATGAGCAGTTCTTC. The full variable domain, rest sourced from reference TRBV7-9 and TRBJ2-1, is DTGVSQNPRHKITKRGQNVTFRCDPISEHNRLYWYRQTLGQGPEFLTYFQNEAQLEKSRLLSDRFSAERPKGSFSTLEIQRTEQGDSAMYLCACNSGQNEQFFGPGTRLTVL.

There are a few counts of this clonotype. The chain has TRBV2 and TRBJ1-5; 10 positions agree with TRBD1. Germline assignment: CDR1 SNHLY and CDR2 FYNNEI. This CDR3 has 15 residues. Losses at the gene ends were 1 base for V and 7 bases for J; bases not matched to a gene: 4. The CDR3 loop reads CASSEGTGGWQPQHF. CDR3 bases: TGTGCCAGCAGTGAAGGGACAGGGGGTTGGCAGCCCCAGCATTTT.

This clonotype has ten or more counts. The CDR3 here is CSPLRPGLAGGRYNEQFF. For the CDR3, the DNA is TGCAGCCCACTCCGACCGGGACTAGCGGGAGGCCGGTACAATGAGCAGTTCTTC. This chain uses TRBV20-1 with TRBJ2-1; TRBD2 agrees at 15 bases. Germline V gene lookup returns CDR1 DFQATT and CDR2 SNEGSKA (reference sequence). The length of the CDR3 is 18 residues.

The rearrangement links TRBV5-6 to TRBJ1-1, with TRBD1 matching over 9 bases. Unmatched junction bases numbered 10, after V lost 4 bases and J lost 3 bases. Germline values: CDR1 SGHDT, CDR2 YYEEEE. The CDR3 consists of 16 residues. The CDR3 is CASSRLDRGFHTEAFF. CDR3 nucleotide sequence: TGTGCCAGCAGCCGGTTGGACAGGGGATTTCACACTGAAGCTTTCTTT.

The chain couples TRBV27 to TRBJ2-2; TRBD1 agrees at 8 bases. The CDR3 is 13 amino acids. Germline lookup yields CDR1 MNHEY and CDR2 SMNVEV (reference sequence). Germline trimming cut 6 bases from V and 6 bases from J; bases unmatched to any gene: 3. CDR3 protein: CASRSGGSGELFF. CDR3 sequence (DNA): TGTGCCAGCAGATCAGGGGGCTCCGGGGAGCTGTTTTTT.

The chain employs TRBV4-2 and TRBJ1-2; no clear D. The V and J ends lost 0 bases and 8 bases respectively, with 16 bases between them. Germline loops: CDR1 LGHNA, CDR2 YNFKEQ. This CDR3 has 15 amino acids. For the CDR3, the DNA is TGTGCCAGCAGCCAAGATCTCTGGAACCACCCAGGCTACACCTTC. Its translation is CASSQDLWNHPGYTF.

This clonotype was picked up many times. The rearrangement joins TRBV5-1 to TRBJ2-6; weak D call: TRBD2 (5 bases). The germline CDR1 and CDR2 sequences are SGHRS and YFSETQ. The V and J ends lost 2 bases and 2 bases respectively, with 8 bases between them. There are 15 residues in the CDR3. CDR3 amino acids: CASSFGEAGANVLTF. Here the CDR3 DNA reads TGCGCCAGCAGCTTCGGGGAAGCTGGGGCCAACGTCCTGACTTTC.

The rearrangement joins TRBV29-1 to TRBJ2-7, with D perhaps given as TRBD1 or TRBD2 (5 bases each). Trimming took 3 bases from V and 5 from J, leaving 8 bases between them. Germline CDR1 SQVTM, CDR2 ANQGSEA. This CDR3 region has 11 residues. This chain's CDR3 is CSVDRGDEQYF. The CDR3 nucleotides are TGCAGCGTTGATAGGGGAGACGAGCAGTACTTC.

This sequence joins TRBV30 and TRBJ1-3; D uncertain. The CDR3 has 14 amino acids. Trimming took off 5 bases at V and 2 bases at J, with 13 bases between the two ends. Germline V gene data show CDR1 as GTSNPN and CDR2 as SVGIG (reference sequence). The CDR3 nucleotides read TGTGCCTGGGAGGACTGGATGACTGGAAACACCATATATTTT. It is translated as CAWEDWMTGNTIYF. Full variable domain (missing parts from reference TRBV30 and TRBJ1-3): SQTIHQWPATLVQPVGSPLSLECTVEGTSNPNLYWYRQAAGRGLQLLFYSVGIGQISSEVPQNLSASRPQDRQFILSSKKLLLSDSGFYLCAWEDWMTGNTIYFGEGSWLTVV.

The V call is TRBV7-6, the J call TRBJ2-1, with TRBD2 as a possible D gene (7 bases). This CDR3 comprises 17 residues. Between the trimmed V and J ends, which lost 0 bases and 4 bases, there was a span of 16 bases. Per germline, CDR1 SGHVS and CDR2 FNYEAQ. CDR3 amino acids: CASSLAPGGSAYNEQFF. CDR3 nucleotides: TGTGCCAGCAGCTTAGCGCCGGGGGGCTCAGCGTACAATGAGCAGTTCTTC.

The sample holds many counts of this clonotype. V is TRBV3-1 and J is TRBJ1-3; D uncertain. V was shortened by 4 bases and J by 1 base, with 11 bases between the two germline ends. There are 15 residues in the CDR3. Germline CDR1 reads LGHDT; CDR2 reads YNNKEL (reference sequence). CDR3 nucleotides: TGTGCCAGCAGCCCCCAGAGGCTTTCTGGAAACACCATATATTTT. This sequence encodes CASSPQRLSGNTIYF.

This clonotype showed up many times. The chain links TRBV7-6 to TRBJ1-3; no clear D. CDR1 and CDR2 from the germline V gene are SGHVS and FNYEAQ. This CDR3 contains 14 residues. V was cut by 0 bases and J by 6 bases, with 9 bases left in between. The CDR3 DNA reads as TGTGCCAGCAGCTTAGCGGGCCGCTTAAACACCATATATTTT. It translates to CASSLAGRLNTIYF.

This clonotype was detected only a few times. This chain connects TRBV24-1 to TRBJ1-2; 7 bases agree with TRBD1. J lost 8 bases, V lost 8 bases, and 10 bases had no gene match. CDR1 and CDR2 from the germline V gene are KGHDR and SFDVKD. The CDR3 runs to 13 residues. The CDR3 protein is CATTPGQGGGYTF. The DNA of the CDR3 is TGTGCCACCACCCCGGGGCAGGGGGGAGGCTACACCTTC.

This clonotype was counted many times. V and J are TRBV4-2 and TRBJ2-3, with 8 bases identical to TRBD2. CDR1 and CDR2 (germline): LGHNA, YNFKEQ. The trim removed 1 base at V and 5 bases at J, leaving 11 bases unmatched. The CDR3 consists of 17 residues. CDR3 nucleotides: TGTGCCAGCAGCCAAGCGGGCAACGGGGGGGCGAGAGATACGCAGTATTTT. It codes for CASSQAGNGGARDTQYF.

This clonotype was counted only a few times. The junction and the germline gene differ at one end; a read error may be behind it. V usage is TRBV28 and J usage is TRBJ1-1; D remains unclear. The CDR3 sequence is 9 residues long. Per germline, CDR1 MDHEN and CDR2 SYDVKM. The CDR3 DNA reads TGTGCCAGCGGCGCCAGGTCAGTATTT. This translates into CASGARSVF.